Listed here are 18 T cell receptor beta chains from one sample, sequenced in a study of T cells after yellow fever vaccination. MiXCR, applied by TCRdb to the 5' RACE reads, yields one record per CDR3 protein. The sample includes about 320,000 distinct CDR3 sequences, 6.8% of them seen just once. Sequenced here: PBMCs, sampled roughly 45 days after the first yellow fever vaccination. These receptors came from a man younger than 30 who received the YFV17D yellow fever vaccine.

This clonotype was counted many times. The genes are TRBV11-3 and TRBJ2-3; unclear D gene. The CDR3 is 14 amino acids. Per the germline V gene, CDR1 is SGHNT and CDR2 is YENEEA. Trimming shortened V by 3 bases and J by 6 bases, and 13 bases separated the two germline ends. The CDR3 nucleotides read TGTGCCAGCAGCTTTACCGGTTCGACGGATACGCAGTATTTT. As protein: CASSFTGSTDTQYF.

This clonotype was seen a handful of times. The chain is built from TRBV7-2 and TRBJ2-7; tentative D call: TRBD1 (5 bases). This CDR3 comprises 13 residues. The V end was cut by 1 base, the J end by 2 bases, with 6 bases between. Germline values: CDR1 SGHTA, CDR2 FQGNSA. CDR3 nucleotides: TGTGCCAGCAGCTTAGGGACAACCTACGAGCAGTACGTC. This gives the protein CASSLGTTYEQYV.

The J gene is TRBJ1-2, the V gene TRBV18; no firm D call. This CDR3 has 13 amino acids. V dropped 5 bases and J dropped 3 bases, with 10 bases sitting between them. The germline gives CDR1 KGHSH, CDR2 LQKENI. This CDR3 reads CASSGREDYGYTF. Here the CDR3 DNA reads TGTGCCAGCTCAGGACGGGAGGACTATGGCTACACCTTC.

This clonotype was counted a few times. The V call is TRBV5-1, the J call TRBJ2-6; no firm D call. Trimming removed 0 bases at V and 0 bases at J, with 10 bases between. This CDR3 is built from 17 residues. Germline lookup yields CDR1 SGHRS and CDR2 YFSETQ. CDR3 sequence: CASSLDIVASGANVLTF. The DNA of the CDR3 is TGCGCCAGCAGCTTGGACATCGTAGCCTCTGGGGCCAACGTCCTGACTTTC.

J is TRBJ2-3 and V is TRBV5-4; 10 nucleotides match TRBD2. There are 16 residues in the CDR3. The germline V gene encodes CDR1 SGHNT and CDR2 YYREEE (reference sequence). J was trimmed by 3 bases and V by 2 bases; bases with no gene match: 6. The CDR3 DNA reads TGTGCCAGCAGCTTACCCCCTAGCGGGGGTACAGATACGCAGTATTTT. Amino acid sequence: CASSLPPSGGTDTQYF. The variable domain in full, completed from reference TRBV5-4 and TRBJ2-3, reads ETGVTQSPTHLIKTRGQQVTLRCSSQSGHNTVSWYQQALGQGPQFIFQYYREEENGRGNFPPRFSGLQFPNYSSELNVNALELDDSALYLCASSLPPSGGTDTQYFGPGTRLTVL.

The chain uses TRBV5-4 and TRBJ2-1; the D is unclear. Germline V gene lookup returns CDR1 SGHNT and CDR2 YYREEE (reference sequence). Trimming left V 2 bases short and J 8 bases short, with 11 bases between. This CDR3 comprises 13 residues. The CDR3 nucleotides are TGTGCCAGCAGCTTAGGGCCGGCGGATGAGCAGTTCTTC. As protein: CASSLGPADEQFF. Combining the CDR3 with reference TRBV5-4 and TRBJ2-1 gives the whole variable domain ETGVTQSPTHLIKTRGQQVTLRCSSQSGHNTVSWYQQALGQGPQFIFQYYREEENGRGNFPPRFSGLQFPNYSSELNVNALELDDSALYLCASSLGPADEQFFGPGTRLTVL.

This clonotype came up many times. The chain combines TRBV12-3 or TRBV12-4 with TRBJ1-3; D unresolved. Trimming removed 5 bases at V and 6 bases at J, with 11 bases between. This CDR3 region has 13 residues. The CDR3 coding sequence is TGTGCCAGCAGTGGGATCCCAGAAAACACCATATATTTT. It specifies CASSGIPENTIYF.

This clonotype has more than one count but fewer than ten. The chain employs TRBV12-3 or TRBV12-4 and TRBJ2-3; 11 nucleotides align to TRBD2. Losses at the gene ends were 10 bases for V and 3 bases for J; bases not matched to a gene: 6. This CDR3 spans 14 amino acids. CDR3 in amino acids: CATRGLAATDTQYF. CDR3 in DNA: TGTGCCACCCGGGGACTAGCGGCAACAGATACGCAGTATTTT.

V gene TRBV4-2 combines with J gene TRBJ1-1; D unclear. V lost 0 bases and J lost 3, with 8 bases in between. The CDR3 is made up of 14 amino acids. Germline CDR1 and CDR2: LGHNA and YNFKEQ. This chain's CDR3 is CASSQDRRDTEAFF. DNA for the CDR3: TGTGCCAGCAGCCAAGATCGGCGGGACACTGAAGCTTTCTTT.

The chain has TRBV5-8 and TRBJ2-2; D may match TRBD1 or TRBD2 (5 bases each). Germline CDR1 and CDR2: SGHTS and YDEGEE. Trimming removed 9 bases from V and 1 base from J, with 13 bases in between. The length of the CDR3 is 14 residues. Here the CDR3 reads CAIGFGGNTGELFF. Here the CDR3 DNA reads TGTGCCATCGGCTTTGGGGGGAACACCGGGGAGCTGTTTTTT. The entire variable domain, with the rest obtained from reference TRBV5-8 and TRBJ2-2, is as follows: EAGVTQSPTHLIKTRGQQATLRCSPISGHTSVYWYQQALGLGLQFLLWYDEGEERNRGNFPPRFSGRQFPNYSSELNVNALELEDSALYLCAIGFGGNTGELFFGEGSRLTVL.

This clonotype was observed a few times. The rearrangement joins TRBV25-1 to TRBJ1-4; D gene uncertain. Germline CDR1 reads MGHDK; CDR2 reads SYGVNS. The CDR3 loop spans 13 amino acids. Trimming left V 2 bases short and J 7 bases short, with 8 bases between. The CDR3 region is CASSERRSEKLFF. CDR3 DNA: TGTGCCAGCAGTGAAAGACGGAGTGAAAAACTGTTTTTT.

The J gene is TRBJ1-1, the V gene TRBV9; D unclear. Germline CDR1 is SGDLS and CDR2 is YYNGEE. The CDR3 sequence is 13 residues long. The V end was cut by 0 bases, the J end by 5 bases, with 8 bases between. The CDR3 DNA reads TGTGCCAGCAGCGTAGAGGCCGAGACTGAAGCTTTCTTT. It specifies CASSVEAETEAFF.

The rearrangement uses TRBV4-3 and TRBJ1-5; tentative D call: TRBD1 (6 bases). Germline loops: CDR1 LGHNA, CDR2 YSLEER. The CDR3 has 16 residues. V was pared by 2 bases and J by 4 bases, with 15 bases between. For the CDR3, the DNA is TGCGCCAGCAGCCAATCTTCGGGGGCGGGGAATCAGCCCCAGCATTTT. This sequence encodes CASSQSSGAGNQPQHF.

This clonotype was recorded a few times. This chain connects TRBV6-1 to TRBJ2-1; D is perhaps TRBD2 (5 bases). From germline, CDR1 is MNHNS and CDR2 SASEGT. This CDR3 contains 16 residues. V lost 6 bases to trimming and J lost 0 bases, with 15 bases between them. The CDR3 loop reads CASRHGLALSYNEQFF. CDR3 nucleotide sequence: TGTGCCAGCAGACACGGGCTAGCCCTCTCCTACAATGAGCAGTTCTTC.

In this sample, this clonotype turned up a few times. This rearrangement joins TRBV6-2 or TRBV6-3 to TRBJ2-1; 10 nucleotides align to TRBD2. V shed 6 bases and J 3 bases; nucleotides not matched to a gene: 8. CDR3 length: 16 amino acids. Germline CDR1 MNHEY, CDR2 SVGEGT. CDR3 sequence (DNA): TGTGCCAGCAGCCTCACTAGCGGGGCCTACTACAATGAGCAGTTCTTC. Amino acid sequence: CASSLTSGAYYNEQFF.

This clonotype was counted many times. The gene calls are TRBV12-3 or TRBV12-4 and TRBJ2-7; TRBD1 agrees at 9 bases. The CDR3 is 14 residues long. V was clipped by 5 bases and J by 3 bases; unmatched bases: 5. CDR3 in amino acids: CASSPRDRDYEQYF. CDR3 DNA: TGTGCCAGCAGTCCGCGGGACAGGGACTACGAGCAGTACTTC.

Many counts were recorded for this clonotype. The CDR3 DNA reads as TGCGCCAGCAGCCAAAGACTAGCGGGGACAGATACGCAGTATTTT. Amino acid sequence: CASSQRLAGTDTQYF. This chain uses TRBV4-1 with TRBJ2-3; 11 bases map to TRBD2. CDR3 length equals 15 residues. V shed 2 bases and J 3 bases; nucleotides not matched to a gene: 1. Germline CDR1 MGHRA, CDR2 YSYEKL.

The gene calls are TRBV7-2 and TRBJ2-7; no clear D gene. V shed 2 bases and J shed 3 bases, with 8 bases lying between them. The germline V gene has CDR1 SGHTA and CDR2 FQGNSA. The CDR3 runs to 13 residues. The CDR3 loop is CASSLNGDYEQYF. The CDR3 DNA is TGTGCCAGCAGCTTAAACGGTGACTACGAGCAGTACTTC.